The 26 T cell receptor beta chains presented below share a single source sample, sequenced in a study of CD8 T cells in acute hepatitis C reinfection. Using immunoSEQ multiplex PCR, the repertoire was profiled, and TCRdb retains in-frame clones only, with some absent. Among approximately 40,000 clones listed, 80% to 90% were seen once. Time point meaning: naive CD8 control sorted from an acute-time-point sample. Input material: naive CD8+ T cells from PBMCs. The receptors were sampled from a woman aged 18-30 years who spontaneously cleared hepatitis C infection.

This rearrangement joins TRBV7-6 to TRBJ2-5; TRBD1 matches 10 bases. The CDR3 is 15 residues long. Germline V gene lookup returns CDR1 SGHVS and CDR2 FNYEAQ. V trimming: 5 bases; J trimming: 1 base; junction bases outside the gene matches: 4. The CDR3 here is CASSGGQGLQETQYF. CDR3 DNA sequence: TGTGCCAGCAGCGGGGGACAGGGGCTCCAAGAGACCCAGTACTTC.

Only one count was recorded for this clone. This sequence joins TRBV6-6 and TRBJ2-1, with 10 bases aligning to TRBD2. V gave up 2 bases and J gave up 7 bases; unmatched junction bases: 8. The germline gives CDR1 MNHNY, CDR2 SVGAGI (reference sequence). This CDR3 has 16 amino acids. The chain's CDR3 is CASSYDLAGVMNEQFF. CDR3 DNA: TGTGCCAGCAGTTACGACCTAGCGGGAGTAATGAATGAGCAGTTCTTC.

The V call is TRBV2, the J call TRBJ1-2, with D uncertain. This CDR3 has 11 residues. The ends were cut back, 7 bases at V and 4 bases at J, with 7 bases in the middle. CDR1 is SNHLY and CDR2 is FYNNEI in the germline V gene. As DNA, the CDR3 is TGTGCCAGCAAGCGGGCCTATGGCTACACCTTC. Protein product: CASKRAYGYTF.

V is TRBV6-1 and J is TRBJ2-1, with unresolved D. Germline loops: CDR1 MNHNS, CDR2 SASEGT. V lost 7 bases to trimming and J lost 9 bases, with 13 bases between them. This CDR3 has 12 residues. The DNA of the CDR3 is TGTGCCAGCACCCCTAAGGTCTTTGAGCAGTTCTTC. It is translated as CASTPKVFEQFF.

The chain links TRBV7-8 to TRBJ1-2, with 7 bases aligning to TRBD1. The CDR3 contains 14 residues. V lost 1 base to trimming and J lost 3 bases; unmatched junction nucleotides: 2. Germline V CDR1 and CDR2: SGHVS, FQNEAQ. CDR3 in DNA: TGTGCCAGCAGCTTAGGTGGACAGGACTATGGCTACACCTTC. Translation: CASSLGGQDYGYTF.

The V call is TRBV7-9, the J call TRBJ1-5; unclear D gene. This CDR3 contains 12 residues. The V gene lost 5 bases and the J gene lost 6 bases, with 8 bases spanning the gap. Germline V gene sequence: CDR1 SEHNR, CDR2 FQNEAQ (reference sequence). The CDR3 region has the DNA TGTGCCAGCAGCGTAACTGGTCAGCCCCAGCATTTT. Protein sequence: CASSVTGQPQHF.

This clone showed up just once. V usage is TRBV25-1 and J usage is TRBJ2-3, with D unresolved. In germline, CDR1 is MGHDK, CDR2 SYGVNS. V lost 8 bases and J 2 bases, leaving 5 bases between the germline ends. The CDR3 loop spans 11 amino acids. As DNA, the CDR3 is TGTGCCAGCGGGATCACAGATACGCAGTATTTT. Its translation is CASGITDTQYF.

This rearrangement joins TRBV7-9 to TRBJ2-7; D is undetermined. Per the germline V gene, CDR1 is SEHNR and CDR2 is FQNEAQ (reference sequence). V lost 1 base and J lost 5, with 12 bases in between. The CDR3 runs to 14 residues. This CDR3 reads CASSLGASMNEQYF. CDR3 sequence (DNA): TGTGCCAGCAGCTTAGGGGCATCGATGAACGAGCAGTACTTC. Together with reference TRBV7-9 and TRBJ2-7, the CDR3 gives the full variable domain: DTGVSQNPRHKITKRGQNVTFRCDPISEHNRLYWYRQTLGQGPEFLTYFQNEAQLEKSRLLSDRFSAERPKGSFSTLEIQRTEQGDSAMYLCASSLGASMNEQYFGPGTRLTVT.

The V and J genes are TRBV5-1 and TRBJ2-5, with D possibly TRBD1 on 5 matching bases. The DNA end favors TRBJ2-7, so the J call may be wrong. The CDR3 extends over 13 amino acids. CDR1 SGHRS and CDR2 YFSETQ come from the germline V gene. The CDR3 DNA reads TGCGCCAGCAGCCCGACAGACCTGGACGAGCAGTACTTC. As protein: CASSPTDLDEQYF.

The genes are TRBV29-1 and TRBJ2-1; D is uncertain. Germline assignment: CDR1 SQVTM and CDR2 ANQGSEA. The CDR3 totals 15 residues. V was shortened by 8 bases and J by 0 bases, with 17 bases between the two germline ends. The CDR3 loop reads CSLRIMTSSYNEQFF. The CDR3 DNA sequence: TGCAGCCTCCGAATAATGACTTCCTCCTACAATGAGCAGTTCTTC.

The chain links TRBV9 to TRBJ1-2; D call uncertain. CDR1 and CDR2 (germline): SGDLS, YYNGEE. V lost 4 bases and J 3 bases, leaving 22 bases between the germline ends. The CDR3 contains 17 residues. The CDR3 sequence is CASSLTGSVSRHYGYTF. As DNA, the CDR3 is TGTGCCAGCAGCCTCACCGGGAGCGTGAGCCGGCACTATGGCTACACCTTC. The full variable domain, in which reference TRBV9 and TRBJ1-2 provide the parts outside the CDR3, is DSGVTQTPKHLITATGQRVTLRCSPRSGDLSVYWYQQSLDQGLQFLIQYYNGEERAKGNILERFSAQQFPDLHSELNLSSLELGDSALYFCASSLTGSVSRHYGYTFGSGTRLTVV.

This clone was recorded only once. The J gene is TRBJ2-4, the V gene TRBV21-1; TRBD1, the table's D call, lacks a check against the DNA. TRBV21-1 is a documented pseudogene. The CDR3 is 21 amino acids. CDR3 region: CASSSSPRDSVSCPSDGIQYF. CDR3 bases: TGTGCCAGCAGTTCATCGCCCCGGGACAGTGTGTCCTGTCCGTCGGACGGGATTCAGTACTTC.

Remarks on this clone: The junction does not match germline at one end; this may be a read error. The J gene is TRBJ1-1, the V gene TRBV23-1, with D tentatively TRBD1 (5 bases). TRBV23-1 is given ORF status, its function remaining uncertain. This CDR3 spans 10 amino acids. The CDR3 DNA reads as TGCGCCAGCAGTCAATCAGAAGGGGCATTT. Encoded protein: CASSQSEGAF.

V and J are TRBV19 and TRBJ1-2, with D unresolved. The V and J ends lost 3 bases and 8 bases respectively, with 16 bases between them. This CDR3 region has 14 residues. Germline V gene lookup returns CDR1 LNHDA and CDR2 SQIVND (reference sequence). CDR3 sequence reads: CASSMPSTVGGYTF. CDR3 nucleotides: TGTGCCAGTAGTATGCCTTCTACCGTGGGGGGCTACACCTTC.

The V gene is TRBV18, the J gene TRBJ2-2; no definite D call. Germline-derived CDR1 and CDR2 are KGHSH and LQKENI. This CDR3 is built from 12 residues. Trimming removed 3 bases at V and 8 bases at J, with 7 bases between. The CDR3, as DNA: TGTGCCAGCTCACCTGCGCGAGGGGAGCTGTTTTTT. Translation gives CASSPARGELFF.

A note on this clone: The junction departs from the called germline gene at one end, perhaps through a read error. The gene calls are TRBV7-8 and TRBJ1-5; D call uncertain. CDR3 length equals 16 residues. The germline CDR1 and CDR2 sequences are SGHVS and FQNEAQ. CDR3 loop: CANSLGEGFLDQPQHF. The CDR3 region has the DNA TGTGCCAACAGCTTAGGTGAAGGGTTCCTTGATCAGCCCCAGCATTTT. The whole variable domain, filled in from reference TRBV7-8 and TRBJ1-5, reads GAGVSQSPRYKVAKRGQDVALRCDPISGHVSLFWYQQALGQGPEFLTYFQNEAQLDKSGLPSDRFFAERPEGSVSTLKIQRTQQEDSAVYLCANSLGEGFLDQPQHFGDGTRLSIL.

The chain carries TRBV7-2 and TRBJ2-1; 11 bases match TRBD2. Germline trimming cut 5 bases from V and 6 bases from J; bases unmatched to any gene: 6. CDR1 and CDR2 (germline): SGHTA, FQGNSA. This CDR3 is 15 amino acids long. DNA of the CDR3: TGTGCCAGCAGCGCATCCGGGACTAGCGGCAATGAGCAGTTCTTC. Encoded protein: CASSASGTSGNEQFF.

The J gene is TRBJ2-1, the V gene TRBV2, with D unresolved. Germline CDR1 SNHLY, CDR2 FYNNEI. The CDR3 has 13 amino acids. V was cut by 9 bases and J by 5 bases, with 14 bases left in between. CDR3 DNA sequence: TGTGCCAGTTCACCCTTTAGGAACAATGAGCAGTTCTTC. It specifies CASSPFRNNEQFF.

The J gene is TRBJ2-7, the V gene TRBV19; D is unclear. The germline V gene encodes CDR1 LNHDA and CDR2 SQIVND (reference sequence). The CDR3 sequence is 13 residues long. V was cut by 5 bases and J by 2 bases, with 10 bases left in between. CDR3 amino acids: CASSPDPPYEQYF. CDR3 coding DNA: TGTGCCAGTAGTCCCGACCCTCCCTACGAGCAGTACTTC.

The chain combines TRBV6-1 with TRBJ2-7, with D unresolved. Per the germline V gene, CDR1 is MNHNS and CDR2 is SASEGT. V lost 8 bases to trimming and J lost 2 bases, with 13 bases between them. The CDR3 contains 13 residues. The CDR3 spells CASSRAKTYEQYF. In nucleotides, the CDR3 is TGTGCCAGCTCCCGAGCGAAAACCTACGAGCAGTACTTC.

The chain recombines TRBV2 with TRBJ2-2; 8 bases match TRBD1. The CDR3 contains 18 residues. V lost 3 bases to trimming and J lost 5 bases; unmatched junction nucleotides: 14. The V gene's germline CDR1 is SNHLY and CDR2 FYNNEI. In DNA, the CDR3 is TGTGCCAGCAGTGACCAGGACAGGGTTTCTTTCCTTACCGGGGAGCTGTTTTTT. This gives the protein CASSDQDRVSFLTGELFF. Variable domain in full (rest from reference TRBV2 and TRBJ2-2): EPEVTQTPSHQVTQMGQEVILRCVPISNHLYFYWYRQILGQKVEFLVSFYNNEISEKSEIFDDQFSVERPDGSNFTLKIRSTKLEDSAMYFCASSDQDRVSFLTGELFFGEGSRLTVL.

This clone was counted a single time. The genes are TRBV9 and TRBJ2-1, with 12 bases lining up with TRBD2. Trimming cost V 0 bases and J 9 bases; bases outside gene matches: 4. Per germline, CDR1 SGDLS and CDR2 YYNGEE. This CDR3 has 15 residues. The CDR3 coding sequence is TGTGCCAGCAGCGTAGGGACTAGCGGGACGGGTGAGCAGTTCTTC. It yields the protein CASSVGTSGTGEQFF.

In its sample, this clone was seen a few times. The chain joins TRBV15 to TRBJ1-2, with no clear D. Germline-derived CDR1 and CDR2 are LNHNV and YYDKDF (reference sequence). Trimming took 4 bases from V and 6 from J, leaving 9 bases between them. The CDR3 runs 12 residues. As DNA, the CDR3 is TGTGCCACCAGCAACCCCGTCGATGGCTACACCTTC. This encodes CATSNPVDGYTF.

The chain combines TRBV7-9 with TRBJ2-5; no clear D. Germline CDR1 SEHNR, CDR2 FQNEAQ (reference sequence). This CDR3 comprises 11 residues. V lost 3 bases and J 7 bases, leaving 6 bases between the germline ends. The CDR3 DNA reads TGTGCCAGCAGCTTGGACGGGACCCAGTACTTC. Translating it yields CASSLDGTQYF.

The chain uses TRBV7-8 and TRBJ2-1; D is unresolved. The CDR3 length is 12 residues. V lost 5 bases and J lost 7, with 9 bases in between. Germline lookup yields CDR1 SGHVS and CDR2 FQNEAQ. The CDR3 bases are TGTGCCAGCAGCCTCTACGGAAATGAGCAGTTCTTC. It codes for CASSLYGNEQFF.

The rearrangement uses TRBV27 and TRBJ2-3, with D perhaps assigned TRBD1 or TRBD2 (5 bases each). This CDR3 region has 14 residues. CDR1 is MNHEY and CDR2 is SMNVEV in the germline V gene (reference sequence). V lost 4 bases to trimming and J lost 4 bases, with 12 bases between them. The CDR3 reads CASSSPLGADTQYF. The CDR3 DNA reads TGTGCCAGCAGTTCCCCCTTGGGGGCAGATACGCAGTATTTT.